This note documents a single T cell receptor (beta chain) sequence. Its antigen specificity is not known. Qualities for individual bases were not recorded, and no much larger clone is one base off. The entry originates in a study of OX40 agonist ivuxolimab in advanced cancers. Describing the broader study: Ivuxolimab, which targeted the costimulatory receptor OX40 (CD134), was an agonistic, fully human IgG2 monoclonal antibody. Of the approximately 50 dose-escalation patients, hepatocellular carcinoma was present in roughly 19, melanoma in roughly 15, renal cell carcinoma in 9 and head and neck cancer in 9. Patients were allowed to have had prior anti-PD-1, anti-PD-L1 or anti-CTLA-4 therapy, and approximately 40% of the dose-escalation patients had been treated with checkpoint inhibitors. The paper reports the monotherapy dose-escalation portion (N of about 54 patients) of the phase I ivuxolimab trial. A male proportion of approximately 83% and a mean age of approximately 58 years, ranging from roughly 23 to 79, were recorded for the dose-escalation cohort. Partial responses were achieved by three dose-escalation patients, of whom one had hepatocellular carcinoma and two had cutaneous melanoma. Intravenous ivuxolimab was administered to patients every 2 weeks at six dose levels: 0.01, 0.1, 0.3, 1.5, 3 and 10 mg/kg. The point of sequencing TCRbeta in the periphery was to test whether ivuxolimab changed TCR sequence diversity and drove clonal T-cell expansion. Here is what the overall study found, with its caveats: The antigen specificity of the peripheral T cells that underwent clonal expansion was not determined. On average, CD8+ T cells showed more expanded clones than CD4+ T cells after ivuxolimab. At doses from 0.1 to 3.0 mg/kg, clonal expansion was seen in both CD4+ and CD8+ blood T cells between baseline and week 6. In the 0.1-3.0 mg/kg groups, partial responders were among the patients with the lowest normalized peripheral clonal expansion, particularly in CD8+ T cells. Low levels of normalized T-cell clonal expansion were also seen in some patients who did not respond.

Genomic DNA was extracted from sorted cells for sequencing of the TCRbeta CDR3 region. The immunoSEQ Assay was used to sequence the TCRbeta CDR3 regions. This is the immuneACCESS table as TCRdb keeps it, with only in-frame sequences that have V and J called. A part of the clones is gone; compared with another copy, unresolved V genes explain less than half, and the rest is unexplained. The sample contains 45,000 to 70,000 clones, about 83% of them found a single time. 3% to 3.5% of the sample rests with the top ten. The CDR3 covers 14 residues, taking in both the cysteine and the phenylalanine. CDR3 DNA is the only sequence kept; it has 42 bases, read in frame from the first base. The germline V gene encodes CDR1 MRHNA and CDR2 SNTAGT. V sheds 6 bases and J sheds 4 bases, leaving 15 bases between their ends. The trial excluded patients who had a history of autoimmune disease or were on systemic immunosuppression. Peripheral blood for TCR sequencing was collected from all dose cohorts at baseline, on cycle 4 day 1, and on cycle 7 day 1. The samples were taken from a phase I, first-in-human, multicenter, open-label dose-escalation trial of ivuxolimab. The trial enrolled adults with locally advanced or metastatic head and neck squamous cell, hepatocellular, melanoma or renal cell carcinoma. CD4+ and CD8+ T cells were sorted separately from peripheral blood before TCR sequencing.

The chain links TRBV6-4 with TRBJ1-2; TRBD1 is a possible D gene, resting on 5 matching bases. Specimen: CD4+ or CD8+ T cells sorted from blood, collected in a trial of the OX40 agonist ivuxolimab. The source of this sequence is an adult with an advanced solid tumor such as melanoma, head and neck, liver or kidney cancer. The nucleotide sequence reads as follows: TGTGCCAGCAGGAGGACGCAAACAGGCTATGGCTACACCTTC. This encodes CASRRTQTGYGYTF.